Following are 2 T cell receptor beta chains from one sample sequenced in a study of blood T cells in healthy people across ages. A second 7 to 11 cycle PCR used barcoded and J-beta primers. TCRdb analysed the 5' RACE reads with MiXCR anew, one entry per CDR3 protein. The sample includes some 760,000 distinct CDR3 sequences, approximately 25% of them seen just once. This sample was shared with a second study, whose subject was T cells of mothers and their children.

Sequencing input: blood. Source of these receptors: a boy younger than 18 in good health.

The CDR3 loop is CASTLLGGNRVGETQYF. The CDR3 DNA reads as TGCGCCAGCACCCTACTCGGCGGGAACAGGGTTGGGGAGACCCAGTACTTC. The chain couples TRBV5-1 to TRBJ2-5; the D call may be TRBD1 or TRBD2 (6 bases each). V gave up 6 bases and J gave up 5 bases, with 26 bases separating them. Germline CDR1 reads SGHRS; CDR2 reads YFSETQ. This CDR3 comprises 17 residues.

This chain links TRBV14 with TRBJ2-5; the match to TRBD2 covers 7 bases. With V trimmed by 0 bases and J by 4 bases, 8 bases remained unmatched. Germline V gene lookup returns CDR1 SGHDN and CDR2 FVKESK. The CDR3 covers 16 residues. CDR3 bases: TGTGCCAGCAGCCAAGATGAACCCTGGGGGGGAGAGACCCAGTACTTC. Amino acid sequence: CASSQDEPWGGETQYF.